The rows below give T cell receptor beta chains drawn from one sample of a study of blood T cells in healthy people across ages. Using its own MiXCR run on the 5' RACE reads, TCRdb lists one record per CDR3 protein. The top ten clones hold 9.4% of a sample with 760,000 or so distinct CDR3 sequences, 25% of them seen once. These data also formed part of another study, on T cells of mothers and their children.

Sequencing input: blood. The receptor source for this set is a boy aged 5 to 17 in good health. CDR3s include the opening cysteine and the closing phenylalanine or tryptophan. A D gene is named only where the DNA matches it firmly. Size values are once, few and many counts, or a class for expanded clones, and some rows have none.

-	-	TRBV29-1	TRBJ2-3	CSVGRLITDTQYF	TGCAGCGTTGGGAGACTGATCACAGATACGCAGTATTTT
many	TRBD2	TRBV29-1	TRBJ2-7	CSVRAGGSYEQYF	TGCAGCGTCCGAGCGGGAGGCTCCTACGAGCAGTACTTC
-	TRBD1	TRBV15	TRBJ1-4	CATSGGRQGRVEKLFF	TGTGCCACCAGCGGAGGTAGACAGGGACGGGTGGAAAAACTGTTTTTT
-	-	TRBV29-1	TRBJ1-1	CSISEATEAFF	TGCAGCATATCCGAAGCGACCGAAGCTTTCTTT
-	TRBD2	TRBV28	TRBJ2-7	CASRPGLDQVEQYF	TGTGCCAGCAGACCCGGACTAGATCAGGTTGAGCAGTACTTC
-	-	TRBV5-4	TRBJ1-2	CASSFSTQATITLTGNNYGYTF	TGTGCCAGCAGCTTCTCTACCCAAGCGACAATAACATTAACGGGGAATAACTATGGCTACACCTTC
few	TRBD1	TRBV20-1	TRBJ2-4	CSARIGQGKNIQYF	TGCAGTGCTAGAATTGGACAGGGTAAAAACATTCAGTACTTC
-	-	TRBV10-3	TRBJ2-6	CATLKGGGANVLTF	TGTGCCACCCTAAAGGGGGGTGGGGCCAACGTCCTGACTTTC
few	-	TRBV7-9	TRBJ1-2	CASSLDIEGVGGYTF	TGTGCCAGCAGCTTAGACATTGAAGGGGTTGGTGGCTACACCTTC
-	TRBD2	TRBV7-2	TRBJ2-5	CAGSIAGEEETQYF	TGTGCCGGGTCAATAGCGGGAGAAGAAGAGACCCAGTACTTC
-	-	TRBV7-9	TRBJ2-3	CASSLVGSDTQYF	TGTGCCAGCAGCTTAGTAGGCTCAGATACGCAGTATTTT
few	TRBD2	TRBV10-3	TRBJ2-3	CAISGVSGRGTDTQYF	TGTGCCATCAGTGGTGTTAGCGGGAGAGGCACAGATACGCAGTATTTT
-	-	TRBV12-3/TRBV12-4	TRBJ2-2	CASSPGPEKSIGGELFF	TGTGCCAGCAGCCCCGGACCGGAAAAGAGCATAGGCGGGGAGCTGTTTTTT
-	-	TRBV28	TRBJ2-7	CASGEQGPDYEQYF	TGTGCCAGCGGGGAACAGGGTCCGGACTACGAGCAGTACTTC
-	-	TRBV7-9	TRBJ2-7	CASYSLLGQNYEQYF	TGTGCCAGCTATTCCCTCCTCGGGCAAAACTACGAGCAGTACTTC
few	TRBD1	TRBV7-9	TRBJ2-5	CASSHLKGQRIGQETQYF	TGTGCCAGCAGCCACCTGAAGGGACAGCGTATTGGGCAAGAGACCCAGTACTTC
few	-	TRBV12-3/TRBV12-4	TRBJ1-5	CASSLGTPYSNQPQHF	TGTGCCAGCAGTTTAGGGACGCCCTATAGCAATCAGCCCCAGCATTTT
few	-	TRBV5-4	TRBJ2-3	CASSAYRLHTDTQYF	TGTGCCAGCAGCGCCTACAGGCTACACACAGATACGCAGTATTTT
-	-	TRBV12-3/TRBV12-4	TRBJ1-2	CASSPELGYGYTF	TGTGCCAGCAGTCCGGAATTGGGCTATGGCTACACCTTC
once	-	TRBV7-2	TRBJ2-7	CASSLGRDSLSYEQYF	TGTGCCAGCAGCTTAGGGCGGGACTCACTCTCCTACGAGCAGTACTTC
many	-	TRBV7-3	TRBJ1-6	CASSYGARSPLHF	TGTGCCAGCAGCTACGGGGCGCGTTCACCCCTCCACTTT
-	-	TRBV29-1	TRBJ1-2	CSALDRESCTF	TGCAGCGCTCTGGACCGAGAAAGCTGCACCTTC
few	TRBD2	TRBV10-3	TRBJ2-7	CAISEGLAVDRSYEQYF	TGTGCCATCAGTGAGGGACTAGCGGTAGACCGCTCCTACGAGCAGTACTTC
-	-	TRBV4-2	TRBJ2-3	CASSQELGSDTQYF	TGTGCCAGCAGCCAAGAGCTGGGGTCAGATACGCAGTATTTT